This TCR beta chain was captured by sequencing in a study of CD8 T cells in ankylosing spondylitis. Losses at the gene ends were 0 bases for V and 8 bases for J; bases not matched to a gene: 8. The germline gives CDR1 DFQATT, CDR2 SNEGSKA (reference sequence). CDR3 length: 16 residues. This clonotype was seen more than once but under ten times. The antigen remains undetermined. Study results and caveats: Some of these motif variants have turned up before, in reports on reactive arthritis synovial fluid and blood.

The TCR beta libraries were generated through quantitative 5'-RACE incorporating molecular barcodes. TCRdb recomputed calls from the 5' RACE reads with MiXCR, one row per CDR3 protein. The sample records 200,000 or so distinct CDR3 sequences, 18% being singletons. Material for sequencing was blood, either unsorted or a sorted T cell fraction (not recorded which). The sequence came from a male donor aged 5 to 30 with ankylosing spondylitis or in good health (not recorded which). This chain connects TRBV20-1 to TRBJ2-3; 13 nucleotides match TRBD2. CDR3 protein: CSARDKLAGGMGTQYF. CDR3 DNA sequence: TGCAGTGCTAGAGATAAACTAGCGGGAGGGATGGGTACGCAGTATTTT.